This T cell receptor beta chain was profiled in a study of blood T cell repertoires in COVID-19. Study as a whole: COVID-19 samples, acute and convalescent, were from the United States, Italy and Spain. Sources were T cells, B-cell-depleted T cells, or PBMCs; the material itself was cDNA or gDNA.

This clone has at least ten counts. Germline CDR1 reads SQVTM; CDR2 reads ANQGSEA. The CDR3 runs 12 residues. Trimming took off 4 bases at V and 4 bases at J, with 10 bases between the two ends. Authors' methods: Cell counts per sample came from amplifying reference gene primers. Clones were read by immunoSEQ multiplex PCR, and TCRdb kept only the in-frame ones, dropping some. V and J calls and clone size are copied from that table; D and trimming were computed from the DNA. Among tens of thousands of clones, about 81% were seen once, and the ten largest hold about 15%. This TCR came from a man aged 80 or over with acute or convalescent COVID-19. This sequence joins TRBV29-1 and TRBJ1-1; D uncertain. The sample was peripheral blood. The DNA of the CDR3 is TGCAGCGTTGGGAGTCTTGGCACTGAAGCTTTCTTT. This sequence encodes CSVGSLGTEAFF.